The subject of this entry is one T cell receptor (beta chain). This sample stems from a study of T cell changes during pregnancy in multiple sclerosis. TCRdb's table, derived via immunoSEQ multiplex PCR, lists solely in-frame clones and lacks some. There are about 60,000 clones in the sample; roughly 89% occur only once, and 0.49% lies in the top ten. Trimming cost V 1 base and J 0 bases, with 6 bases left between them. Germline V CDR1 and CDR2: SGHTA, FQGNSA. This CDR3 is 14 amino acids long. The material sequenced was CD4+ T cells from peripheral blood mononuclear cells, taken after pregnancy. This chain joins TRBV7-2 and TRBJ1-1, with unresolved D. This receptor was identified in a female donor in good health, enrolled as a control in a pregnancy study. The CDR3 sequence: CASSLVLMNTEAFF. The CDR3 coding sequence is TGTGCCAGCAGCTTAGTCTTAATGAACACTGAAGCTTTCTTT. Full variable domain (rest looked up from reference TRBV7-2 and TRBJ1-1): GAGVSQSPSNKVTEKGKDVELRCDPISGHTALYWYRQSLGQGLEFLIYFQGNSAPDKSGLPSDRFSAERTGGSVSTLTIQRTQQEDSAVYLCASSLVLMNTEAFFGQGTRLTVV.